This note documents a single T cell receptor (beta chain) sequence. Its target is not known. Sampling times: baseline, cycle 4 day 1, cycle 7 day 1. Repertoires were generated with immunoSEQ multiplex PCR, while TCRdb's copy carries only in-frame clones and drops some. This table holds tens of thousands of clones, 86% found once. V was pared by 8 bases and J by 6 bases, with 14 bases between. The V gene's germline CDR1 is SNHLY and CDR2 FYNNEI. The CDR3 spans 12 residues. This specimen comes from a study of OX40 agonist ivuxolimab in advanced cancers. In the study overall: At doses from 0.01 to 10 mg/kg, patients were given intravenous ivuxolimab every 2 weeks. Aged about 23 to 90 with a mean of 60 years, they were about 78% male. Broader study findings: What antigens the expanded peripheral T cells recognized was never established.

Sequencing was performed on CD4+ or CD8+ T cells sorted from blood, taken in a trial of the OX40 agonist ivuxolimab. The chain uses TRBV2 and TRBJ2-7, with D hard to call. The origin of this receptor is an adult with an advanced solid tumor such as melanoma, head and neck, liver or kidney cancer. The CDR3 protein is CASQRWSGEQYF. CDR3 coding DNA: TGTGCCAGCCAGAGGTGGAGTGGCGAGCAGTACTTC.